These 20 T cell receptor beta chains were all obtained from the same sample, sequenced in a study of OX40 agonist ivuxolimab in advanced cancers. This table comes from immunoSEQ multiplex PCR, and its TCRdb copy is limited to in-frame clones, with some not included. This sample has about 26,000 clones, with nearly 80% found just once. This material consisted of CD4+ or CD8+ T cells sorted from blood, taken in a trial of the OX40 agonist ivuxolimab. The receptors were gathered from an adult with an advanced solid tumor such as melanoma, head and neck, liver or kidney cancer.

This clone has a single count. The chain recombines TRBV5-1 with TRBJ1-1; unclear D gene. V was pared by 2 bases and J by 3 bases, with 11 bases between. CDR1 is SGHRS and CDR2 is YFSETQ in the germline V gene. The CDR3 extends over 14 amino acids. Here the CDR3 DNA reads TGCGCCAGCAGCTTTATCCTCCGGGACACTGAAGCTTTCTTT. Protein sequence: CASSFILRDTEAFF.

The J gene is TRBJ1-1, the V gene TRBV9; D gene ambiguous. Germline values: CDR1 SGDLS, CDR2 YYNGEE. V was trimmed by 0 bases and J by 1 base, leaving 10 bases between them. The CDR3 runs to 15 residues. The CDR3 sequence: CASSVGSVGNTEAFF. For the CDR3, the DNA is TGTGCCAGCAGCGTAGGGTCAGTCGGGAACACTGAAGCTTTCTTT.

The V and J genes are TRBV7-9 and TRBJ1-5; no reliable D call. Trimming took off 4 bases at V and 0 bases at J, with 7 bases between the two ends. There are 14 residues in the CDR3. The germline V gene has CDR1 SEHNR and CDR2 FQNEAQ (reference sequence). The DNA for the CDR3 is TGTGCCAGCAGCTCGGTATATAGCAATCAGCCCCAGCATTTT. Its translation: CASSSVYSNQPQHF.

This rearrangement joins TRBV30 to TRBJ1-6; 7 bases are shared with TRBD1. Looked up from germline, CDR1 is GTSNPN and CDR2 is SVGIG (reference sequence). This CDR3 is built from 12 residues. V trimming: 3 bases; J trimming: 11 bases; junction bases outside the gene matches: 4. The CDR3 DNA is TGTGCCTGGAGAGAGACAGGGCCACCCCTCCACTTT. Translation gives CAWRETGPPLHF.

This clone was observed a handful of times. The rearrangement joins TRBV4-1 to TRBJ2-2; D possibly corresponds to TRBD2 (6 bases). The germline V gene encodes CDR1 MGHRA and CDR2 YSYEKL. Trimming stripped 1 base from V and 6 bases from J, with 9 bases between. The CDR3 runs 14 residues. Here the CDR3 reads CASSQVGGAGELFF. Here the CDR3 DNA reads TGCGCCAGCAGCCAAGTGGGGGGAGCCGGGGAGCTGTTTTTT.

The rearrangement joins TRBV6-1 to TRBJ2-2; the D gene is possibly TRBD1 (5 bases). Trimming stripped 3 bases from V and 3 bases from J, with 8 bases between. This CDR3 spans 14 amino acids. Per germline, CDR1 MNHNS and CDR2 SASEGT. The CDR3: CASSESTDTGELFF. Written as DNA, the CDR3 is TGTGCCAGCAGTGAGTCGACAGACACCGGGGAGCTGTTTTTT.

The CDR3 loop reads CSAPYRTGYTF. The DNA of the CDR3 is TGCAGTGCCCCCTACAGGACAGGCTACACCTTC. The rearrangement uses TRBV20-1 and TRBJ1-2; TRBD1 might be the D (5 bases). In germline, CDR1 is DFQATT, CDR2 SNEGSKA (reference sequence). The CDR3 totals 11 residues. The V gene lost 6 bases and the J gene lost 8 bases, with 13 bases spanning the gap.

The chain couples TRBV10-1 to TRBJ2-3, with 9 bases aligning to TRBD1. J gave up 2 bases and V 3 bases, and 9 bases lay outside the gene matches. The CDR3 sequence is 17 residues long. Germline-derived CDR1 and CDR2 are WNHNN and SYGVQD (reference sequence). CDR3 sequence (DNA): TGCGCCAGCAGTGACCGCTCGACAGGGGGATACACAGATACGCAGTATTTT. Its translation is CASSDRSTGGYTDTQYF.

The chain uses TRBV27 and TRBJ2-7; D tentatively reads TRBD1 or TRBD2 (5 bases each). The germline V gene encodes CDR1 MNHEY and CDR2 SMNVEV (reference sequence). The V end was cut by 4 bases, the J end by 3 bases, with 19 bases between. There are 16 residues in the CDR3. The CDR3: CASSSIRDPVYYEQYF. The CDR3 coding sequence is TGTGCCAGCAGTTCCATCCGGGACCCTGTCTACTACGAGCAGTACTTC.

In nucleotides, the CDR3 is TGTGCCAGCGACCCCGGGACAGGGGGGATGGCCGGGGAGCTGTTTTTT. Its translation: CASDPGTGGMAGELFF. The V and J genes are TRBV7-8 and TRBJ2-2, with 11 bases that match TRBD1. V gave up 8 bases and J gave up 6 bases; unmatched junction bases: 11. Looked up from germline, CDR1 is SGHVS and CDR2 is FQNEAQ. The CDR3 spans 16 residues.

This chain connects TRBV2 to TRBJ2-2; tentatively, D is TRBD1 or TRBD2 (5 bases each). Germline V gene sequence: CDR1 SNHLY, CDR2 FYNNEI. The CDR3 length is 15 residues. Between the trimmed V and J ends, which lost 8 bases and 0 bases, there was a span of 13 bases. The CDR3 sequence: CASVPGRTNTGELFF. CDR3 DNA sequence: TGTGCCAGCGTCCCGGGACGGACGAACACCGGGGAGCTGTTTTTT.

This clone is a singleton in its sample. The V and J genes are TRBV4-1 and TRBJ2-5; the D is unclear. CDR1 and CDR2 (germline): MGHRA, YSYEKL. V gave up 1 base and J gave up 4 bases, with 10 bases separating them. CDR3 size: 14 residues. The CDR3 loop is CASSQGLGTETQYF. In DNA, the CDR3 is TGCGCCAGCAGCCAAGGGCTTGGAACAGAGACCCAGTACTTC.

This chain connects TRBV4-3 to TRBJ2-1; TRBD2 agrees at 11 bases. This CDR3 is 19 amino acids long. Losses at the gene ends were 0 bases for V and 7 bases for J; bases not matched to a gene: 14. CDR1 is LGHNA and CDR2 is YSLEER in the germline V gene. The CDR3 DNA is TGCGCCAGCAGCCAAGAACGAGCTAGCGGGGGGCTCATCCCAAATGAGCAGTTCTTC. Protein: CASSQERASGGLIPNEQFF.

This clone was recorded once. The CDR3 DNA follows: TGTGCCAGCAGCTCCAGGGAAAACACCATATATTTT. Translating gives CASSSRENTIYF. V gene TRBV11-3 combines with J gene TRBJ1-3, with D perhaps TRBD1 (5 bases). The CDR3 consists of 12 residues. Germline CDR1 SGHNT, CDR2 YENEEA. Trimming left V 4 bases short and J 6 bases short, with 7 bases between.

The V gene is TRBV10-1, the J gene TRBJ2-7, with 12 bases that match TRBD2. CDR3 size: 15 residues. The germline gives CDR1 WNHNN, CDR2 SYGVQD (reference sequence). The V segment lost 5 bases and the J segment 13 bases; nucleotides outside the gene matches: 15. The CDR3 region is CASSCWYGTSGSIYF. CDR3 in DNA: TGCGCCAGCAGTTGTTGGTACGGGACTAGCGGGTCTATTTACTTC.

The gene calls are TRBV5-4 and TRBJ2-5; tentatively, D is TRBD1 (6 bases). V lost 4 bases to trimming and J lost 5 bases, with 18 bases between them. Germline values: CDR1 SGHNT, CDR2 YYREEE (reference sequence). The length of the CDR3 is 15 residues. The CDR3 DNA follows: TGTGCCAGCAGCCCCTTCTTTCCCCAGGGGGAGACCCAGTACTTC. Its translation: CASSPFFPQGETQYF.

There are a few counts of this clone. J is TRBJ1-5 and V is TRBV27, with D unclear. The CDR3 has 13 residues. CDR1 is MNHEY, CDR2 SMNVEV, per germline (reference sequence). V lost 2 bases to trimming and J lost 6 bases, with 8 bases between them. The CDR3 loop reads CASSLGRSQPQHF. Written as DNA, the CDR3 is TGTGCCAGCAGTTTAGGGAGATCTCAGCCCCAGCATTTT.

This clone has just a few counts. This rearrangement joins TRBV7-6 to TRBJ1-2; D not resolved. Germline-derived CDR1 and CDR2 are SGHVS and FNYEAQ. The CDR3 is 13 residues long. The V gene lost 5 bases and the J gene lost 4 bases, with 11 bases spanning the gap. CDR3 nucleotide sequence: TGTGCCAGCAGCAAGGCGGGAGCCTATGGCTACACCTTC. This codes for CASSKAGAYGYTF.

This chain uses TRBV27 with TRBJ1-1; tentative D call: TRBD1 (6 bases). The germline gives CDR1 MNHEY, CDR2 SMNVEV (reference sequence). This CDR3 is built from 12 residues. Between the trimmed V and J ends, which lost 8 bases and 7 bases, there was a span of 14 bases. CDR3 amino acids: CASGTGRGEAFF. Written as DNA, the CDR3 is TGTGCCAGCGGAACAGGGAGGGGTGAAGCTTTCTTT.

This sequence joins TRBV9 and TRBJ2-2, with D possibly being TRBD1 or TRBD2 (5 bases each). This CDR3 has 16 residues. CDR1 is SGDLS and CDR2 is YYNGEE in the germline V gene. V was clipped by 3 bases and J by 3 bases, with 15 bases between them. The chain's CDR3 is CASSGSLGGDTGELFF. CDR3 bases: TGTGCCAGCAGCGGTAGCCTTGGGGGAGACACCGGGGAGCTGTTTTTT.